These 5 T cell receptor beta chains originate from one sample sequenced in a study of shared clonotypes between healthy human individuals. Measured with immunoSEQ multiplex PCR; TCRdb has only the in-frame clones, and not every one. The repertoire consists of over a million clones, with 65% to 75% occurring once and the leading ten covering about 1.5%. Specimen: memory CD4+ T cells sorted from blood. As for subset: CD45RA-negative fraction. All receptors come from a young man in good health.

The genes are TRBV5-5 and TRBJ1-2; weak D call: TRBD1 (5 bases). CDR1 is SGHKS, CDR2 YYEKEE, per germline (reference sequence). Between the trimmed V and J ends, which lost 5 bases and 2 bases, there was a span of 16 bases. The CDR3 has 15 residues. The CDR3 loop is CASRVGEGLNYGYTF. CDR3 coding DNA: TGTGCCAGCAGGGTGGGAGAGGGGCTGAACTATGGCTACACCTTC.

J is TRBJ1-6 and V is TRBV5-1, with TRBD1 as a possible D gene (5 bases). The CDR3 spans 14 residues. CDR1 and CDR2 (germline): SGHRS, YFSETQ. V was pared by 0 bases and J by 11 bases, with 12 bases between. In DNA, the CDR3 is TGCGCCAGCAGCTTGGGCAGGGTCTGGGCACCCCTCCACTTT. Its translation is CASSLGRVWAPLHF. Variable domain in full (rest from reference TRBV5-1 and TRBJ1-6): KAGVTQTPRYLIKTRGQQVTLSCSPISGHRSVSWYQQTPGQGLQFLFEYFSETQRNKGNFPGRFSGRQFSNSRSEMNVSTLELGDSALYLCASSLGRVWAPLHFGNGTRLTVT.

The J gene is TRBJ2-7, the V gene TRBV19; 8 bases are shared with TRBD1. V shed 10 bases and J 0 bases; nucleotides not matched to a gene: 8. CDR1 is LNHDA, CDR2 SQIVND, per germline (reference sequence). This CDR3 region has 14 residues. The CDR3, as DNA: TGTGCCACTACAACCGGGACAGGCTCCTACGAGCAGTACTTC. Its translation: CATTTGTGSYEQYF.

Written as DNA, the CDR3 is TGTGCCAGCAGCTTGGGGGAGGCCGGGGCCAACGTCCTGACTTTC. It translates to CASSLGEAGANVLTF. The V and J genes are TRBV7-3 and TRBJ2-6; tentative D call: TRBD2 (6 bases). This CDR3 has 15 residues. V was shortened by 3 bases and J by 4 bases, with 10 bases between the two germline ends. Germline lookup yields CDR1 SGHTA and CDR2 FQGTGA.

The chain joins TRBV5-4 to TRBJ2-7; a weak D match, TRBD1 (5 bases). The CDR3 consists of 13 residues. Trimming removed 1 base from V and 3 bases from J, with 8 bases in between. Germline CDR1 SGHNT, CDR2 YYREEE (reference sequence). CDR3 loop: CASSLPTGYEQYF. CDR3 in DNA: TGTGCCAGCAGCTTGCCTACAGGCTACGAGCAGTACTTC.